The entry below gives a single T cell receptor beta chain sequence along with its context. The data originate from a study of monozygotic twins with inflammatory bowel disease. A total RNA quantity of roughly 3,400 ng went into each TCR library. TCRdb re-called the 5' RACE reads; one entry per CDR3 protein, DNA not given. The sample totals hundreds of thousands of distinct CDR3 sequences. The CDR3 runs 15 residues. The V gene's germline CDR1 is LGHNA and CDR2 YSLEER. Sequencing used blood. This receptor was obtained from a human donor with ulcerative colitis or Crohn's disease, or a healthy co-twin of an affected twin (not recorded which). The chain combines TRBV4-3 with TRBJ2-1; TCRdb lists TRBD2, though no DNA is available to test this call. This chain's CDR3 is CASSVLAGGYNEQFF.